This TCR beta chain is drawn from a study of T cell changes during pregnancy in multiple sclerosis. CDR1 MDHEN and CDR2 SYDVKM come from the germline V gene. J gave up 6 bases and V 10 bases, and 7 bases lay outside the gene matches. This CDR3 spans 13 amino acids. Produced via immunoSEQ multiplex PCR; TCRdb's table is partial and in-frame only. The table lists 60,000 to 95,000 clones, 85% to 95% of them singletons. This sample comprised CD4+ T cells from peripheral blood mononuclear cells, obtained before pregnancy. V usage is TRBV28 and J usage is TRBJ1-5, with 9 nucleotides matching TRBD1. This TCR was sampled from a female donor with multiple sclerosis, enrolled in a pregnancy study. The CDR3 region has the DNA TGTGCCATCCTACAGGGGGCCGGTCAGCCCCAGCATTTT. It translates to CAILQGAGQPQHF.